The 15 T cell receptor beta chains reported below all come from one sample, sequenced in a study of regulatory T cells in long-lasting Graves disease. CDR3-region Arm-PCR and iRepertoire HTBI primers produced the TCR beta libraries. TCRdb re-called the multiplex PCR reads through MiXCR, storing one row per CDR3 protein. The table includes hundreds of thousands of distinct CDR3 sequences, 25% to 35% detected once. Time point given: persistent/refractory GD, antithyroid drugs over 5 years with positive TRAb. The TCR library was made from RNA extracted from PBMCs. Source: peripheral blood mononuclear cells (PBMCs), taken when the disease was refractory, from a patient treated with antithyroid drugs. These receptors originate from a female donor with Graves disease.

The table lists this clonotype with many counts. V and J are TRBV2 and TRBJ2-5; TRBD1 matches at 9 bases. Germline V gene lookup returns CDR1 SNHLY and CDR2 FYNNEI. CDR3 length equals 13 residues. Trimming took 8 bases from V and 4 from J; bases not matched to a gene: 5. This CDR3 is CASGGQGIETQYF. The CDR3, as DNA: TGTGCCAGCGGCGGACAGGGGATAGAGACCCAGTACTTC.

The rearrangement joins TRBV24-1 to TRBJ1-2, with TRBD1 identical over 8 bases. Germline CDR1 reads KGHDR; CDR2 reads SFDVKD. The CDR3 is 15 residues long. The trim removed 5 bases at V and 3 bases at J, leaving 7 bases unmatched. CDR3 DNA: TGTGCCACCAGTGGCCCTGCGACAGGGGACTATGGCTACACCTTC. Translating gives CATSGPATGDYGYTF.

The gene calls are TRBV7-2 and TRBJ1-2, with 7 bases matching TRBD1. Germline CDR1 is SGHTA and CDR2 is FQGNSA. J was trimmed by 5 bases and V by 5 bases; bases with no gene match: 14. The CDR3 sequence is 16 residues long. CDR3 region: CASSAILTTRGYGYTF. The CDR3 DNA sequence: TGTGCCAGCAGCGCGATCCTTACCACCAGGGGGTATGGCTACACCTTC.

In regard to this clonotype: At one end the junction does not follow the germline gene, possibly because of a read error. The chain combines TRBV5-1 with TRBJ1-2, with D possibly matching TRBD1 (5 bases). From germline, CDR1 is SGHRS and CDR2 YFSETQ. The CDR3 consists of 14 residues. CDR3 sequence (DNA): TGTGCCAGCAGCTCAGCCGGCGGGACCGATGGCTACACCTTC. Protein: CASSSAGGTDGYTF.

The chain has TRBV3-1 and TRBJ2-7; 7 bases map to TRBD2. Looked up from germline, CDR1 is LGHDT and CDR2 is YNNKEL (reference sequence). V lost 0 bases to trimming and J lost 8 bases; unmatched junction nucleotides: 10. The CDR3 runs 15 residues. The CDR3 region has the DNA TGTGCCAGCAGCCAAGAGGCGGCGGGAGTACACAAGCAGTACTTC. It is translated as CASSQEAAGVHKQYF.

This clonotype was observed many times. The rearrangement links TRBV12-3 or TRBV12-4 to TRBJ1-1; possibly TRBD1 for D (6 bases). V was pared by 1 base and J by 7 bases, with 13 bases between. CDR3 length equals 14 residues. CDR3 sequence (DNA): TGTGCCAGCAGTTTAGTGGGGGCACCAAGTGAAGCTTTCTTT. Translation gives CASSLVGAPSEAFF.

The chain has TRBV2 and TRBJ2-3; 12 nucleotides match TRBD2. Germline V gene data show CDR1 as SNHLY and CDR2 as FYNNEI. J lost 3 bases, V lost 8 bases, and 15 bases had no gene match. The CDR3 covers 18 residues. CDR3 coding DNA: TGTGCCAGCTACGGGACAGCAGGACTAGCGGGACCTACAGATACGCAGTATTTT. It specifies CASYGTAGLAGPTDTQYF.

This clonotype appeared a few times. The V and J genes are TRBV13 and TRBJ2-7; 7 bases map to TRBD2. Germline values: CDR1 PRHDT, CDR2 FYEKMQ (reference sequence). With V trimmed by 8 bases and J by 5 bases, 12 bases remained unmatched. The CDR3 is 14 residues long. In DNA form, the CDR3 reads TGTGCCAGCCGCGGACGGGGAGGGAGGAACGAGCAGTACTTC. This sequence encodes CASRGRGGRNEQYF.

This clonotype was seen only a few times. This chain joins TRBV5-6 and TRBJ1-5; 10 positions agree with TRBD1. The CDR3 loop spans 18 amino acids. Germline V lookup: CDR1 SGHDT, CDR2 YYEEEE. V shed 1 base and J 1 base; nucleotides not matched to a gene: 8. CDR3: CASSLYGDRGQSNQPQHF. The CDR3 DNA reads as TGTGCCAGCAGCTTGTATGGGGACAGGGGCCAGAGCAATCAGCCCCAGCATTTT. The full variable domain, its missing parts supplied by reference TRBV5-6 and TRBJ1-5, is DAGVTQSPTHLIKTRGQQVTLRCSPKSGHDTVSWYQQALGQGPQFIFQYYEEEERQRGNFPDRFSGHQFPNYSSELNVNALLLGDSALYLCASSLYGDRGQSNQPQHFGDGTRLSIL.

The chain employs TRBV3-1 and TRBJ1-2; D uncertain. V lost 4 bases to trimming and J lost 0 bases, with 9 bases between them. The CDR3 sequence is 14 residues long. Germline CDR1 reads LGHDT; CDR2 reads YNNKEL (reference sequence). CDR3: CASSPSVTNYGYTF. In DNA, the CDR3 is TGTGCCAGCAGCCCTTCCGTCACTAACTATGGCTACACCTTC.

This rearrangement joins TRBV12-3 or TRBV12-4 to TRBJ2-2; 7 nucleotides match TRBD2. After removal of 8 bases from V and 2 bases from J, the junction contained 11 bases not matched to a gene. The CDR3 is made up of 16 amino acids. Here the CDR3 DNA reads TGTGCCAGCTGCAATGGGAGGGTGTTAAACACCGGGGAGCTGTTTTTT. Residues: CASCNGRVLNTGELFF.

This rearrangement joins TRBV3-1 to TRBJ1-1; tentatively, D is TRBD1 (6 bases). Germline CDR1 is LGHDT and CDR2 is YNNKEL (reference sequence). The CDR3 is made up of 13 amino acids. V lost 1 base and J 10 bases, leaving 13 bases between the germline ends. In DNA form, the CDR3 reads TGTGCCAGCAGCCAAGGGTCACGGGGGCGAGCTTTCTTT. It codes for CASSQGSRGRAFF.

This clonotype showed up just a few times. This chain uses TRBV24-1 with TRBJ1-1; TRBD1 might be the D (6 bases). The CDR3 is made up of 13 amino acids. V was pared by 7 bases and J by 5 bases, with 13 bases between. From germline, CDR1 is KGHDR and CDR2 SFDVKD. Here the CDR3 reads CATRKEGGTEAFF. CDR3 in DNA: TGTGCCACCAGAAAAGAGGGGGGAACTGAAGCTTTCTTT.

The CDR3 here is CASSVEPVGGQTNYGYTF. The DNA of the CDR3 is TGTGCCAGCAGCGTAGAACCTGTGGGGGGACAGACTAACTATGGCTACACCTTC. V and J are TRBV9 and TRBJ1-2; 7 bases fit TRBD1. The CDR3 length is 18 residues. Germline loops: CDR1 SGDLS, CDR2 YYNGEE. The J segment lost 0 bases and the V segment lost 0 bases, leaving 11 bases of the junction unmatched.

The V gene is TRBV20-1, the J gene TRBJ1-1; D is possibly TRBD1 (6 bases). V shed 3 bases and J shed 4 bases, with 15 bases lying between them. The CDR3 contains 14 residues. Per germline, CDR1 DFQATT and CDR2 SNEGSKA (reference sequence). CDR3 sequence (DNA): TGCAGTGCTAGTCTGGGGGCAGAGGGCACTGAAGCTTTCTTT. It translates to CSASLGAEGTEAFF.